This T cell receptor (beta chain) is from a study of control samples from healthy donors and cancer patients. Measured with immunoSEQ multiplex PCR; TCRdb has only the in-frame clones, and not every one. The table shows about 49,000 clones, with 86% occurring only once. CDR3 length equals 16 residues. The germline gives CDR1 MNHEY, CDR2 SVGEGT. The V and J ends lost 6 bases and 5 bases respectively, with 20 bases between them. This TCR derives from a woman aged 45-60 years with lung cancer. Sequencing used PBMCs. The chain combines TRBV6-2 or TRBV6-3 with TRBJ2-1; TRBD2 might be the D (7 bases). The CDR3 DNA reads TGTGCCAGCAGCCCTTGGGTTGGGGGGGACAACAATGAGCAGTTCTTC. Translating it yields CASSPWVGGDNNEQFF.